This entry is about one T cell receptor (beta chain). The antigen is undetermined. This entry belongs to a study of CD8+CD57+ T cells in acquired aplastic anemia. Study-wide results and limits: Overlap between patients and controls comprised some 31 CD8+ CDR3 sequences.

Genomic DNA served as template for TCR beta VDJ and CDR3 profiling. MiXCR, run by TCRdb on the reads, gives a single entry per CDR3 protein. The sample holds 150,000 to 200,000 distinct CDR3 sequences; nearly 65% are singletons and the top ten take about 42%. Patients selected for sequencing had displayed CD8+CD57+ cell expansion by flow cytometry. Prior therapy had not been administered to any patient at the time of blood sampling. The sample was sorted CD4+, CD8+, or CD8+CD57+ T cells (not recorded which) from PBMCs. This clonotype originated in a human donor with aplastic anemia.

In DNA form, the CDR3 reads TGTGCCAGCAGCTTCACAGGGAGGGGCACTGAAGCTTTCTTT. Translated, it gives CASSFTGRGTEAFF. The chain combines TRBV7-9 with TRBJ1-1, with D possibly TRBD1 on 6 matching bases. The CDR3 runs 14 residues. CDR1 SEHNR and CDR2 FQNEAQ come from the germline V gene (reference sequence). V was shortened by 3 bases and J by 4 bases, with 12 bases between the two germline ends.